Sequencing of this T cell receptor beta chain was carried out in a study of blood T cell repertoires in COVID-19. About the research overall: PBMCs, B-cell-depleted T cells, or T cells provided the cDNA or gDNA that made up the material.

Original processing notes: Estimation of nucleated cell counts relied on the amplification of reference gene primers. Repertoires were generated with immunoSEQ multiplex PCR, while TCRdb's copy carries only in-frame clones and drops some. The V and J calls and the clone size are those of that table, but D and trimming were determined from the DNA. In the table there are tens of thousands of clones, around 88% of which are singletons. Germline lookup yields CDR1 KGHDR and CDR2 SFDVKD. This CDR3 comprises 15 residues. V shed 4 bases and J shed 8 bases, with 18 bases lying between them. The sample consisted of peripheral blood. This sequence originates from a woman older than 75 with active or convalescent COVID-19. The chain has TRBV24-1 and TRBJ2-3; D perhaps matches TRBD2 (6 bases). The CDR3 DNA sequence: TGTGCCACCAGTGACAACTTTGGGACTTCTGCTACGCAGTATTTT. It is translated as CATSDNFGTSATQYF.